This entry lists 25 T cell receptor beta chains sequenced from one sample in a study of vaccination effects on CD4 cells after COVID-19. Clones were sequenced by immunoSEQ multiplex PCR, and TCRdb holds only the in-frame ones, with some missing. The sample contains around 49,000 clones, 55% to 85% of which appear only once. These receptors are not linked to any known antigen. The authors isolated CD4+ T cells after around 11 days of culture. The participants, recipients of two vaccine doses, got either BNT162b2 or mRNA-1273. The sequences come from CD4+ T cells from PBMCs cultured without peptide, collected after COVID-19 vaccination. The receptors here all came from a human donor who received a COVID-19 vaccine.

In DNA form, the CDR3 reads TGTGCCAGCAGCTTATCTGTAGAGGGGGCTTTCTTT. Translated, it gives CASSLSVEGAFF. The chain employs TRBV7-9 and TRBJ1-1; TRBD1 is a possible D gene (5 bases). The germline V and J ends were trimmed by 2 bases and 11 bases, with 12 bases remaining between them. In germline, CDR1 is SEHNR, CDR2 FQNEAQ (reference sequence). This CDR3 has 12 residues.

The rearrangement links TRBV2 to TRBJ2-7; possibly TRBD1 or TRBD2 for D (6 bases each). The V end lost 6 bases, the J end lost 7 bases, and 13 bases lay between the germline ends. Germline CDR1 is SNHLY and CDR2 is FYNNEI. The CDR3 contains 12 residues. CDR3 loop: CASRDQGGEQYF. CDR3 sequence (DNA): TGTGCCAGCAGAGACCAAGGGGGGGAGCAGTACTTC.

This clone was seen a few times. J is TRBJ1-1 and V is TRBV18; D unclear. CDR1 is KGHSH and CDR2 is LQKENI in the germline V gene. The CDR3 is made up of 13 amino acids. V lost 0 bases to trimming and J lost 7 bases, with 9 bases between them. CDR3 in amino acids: CASSPPVIDEAFF. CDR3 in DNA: TGTGCCAGCTCACCACCTGTGATCGATGAAGCTTTCTTT.

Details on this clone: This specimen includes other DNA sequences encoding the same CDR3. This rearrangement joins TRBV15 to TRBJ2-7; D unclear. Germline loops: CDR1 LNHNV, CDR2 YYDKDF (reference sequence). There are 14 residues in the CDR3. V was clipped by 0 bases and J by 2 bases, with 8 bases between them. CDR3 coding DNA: TGTGCCACCAGCAGAGATCAAGGCCCCTACGAGCAGTACTTC. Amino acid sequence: CATSRDQGPYEQYF.

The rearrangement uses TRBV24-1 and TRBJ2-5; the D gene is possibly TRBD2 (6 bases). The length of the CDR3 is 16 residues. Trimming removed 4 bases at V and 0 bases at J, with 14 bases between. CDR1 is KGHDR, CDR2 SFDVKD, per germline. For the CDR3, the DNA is TGTGCCACCAGTGAATCCGGGACTGAGTACCAAGAGACCCAGTACTTC. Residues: CATSESGTEYQETQYF.

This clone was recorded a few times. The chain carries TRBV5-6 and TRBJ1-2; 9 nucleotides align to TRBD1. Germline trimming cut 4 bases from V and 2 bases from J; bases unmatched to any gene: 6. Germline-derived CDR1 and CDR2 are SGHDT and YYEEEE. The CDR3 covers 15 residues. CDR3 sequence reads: CASSVTGTGNYGYTF. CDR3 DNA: TGTGCCAGCAGCGTAACCGGGACAGGGAACTATGGCTACACCTTC.

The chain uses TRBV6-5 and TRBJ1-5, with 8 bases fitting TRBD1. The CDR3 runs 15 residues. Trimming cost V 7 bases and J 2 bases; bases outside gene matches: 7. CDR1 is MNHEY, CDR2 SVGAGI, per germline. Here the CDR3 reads CASIFDRGGNQPQHF. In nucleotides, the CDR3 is TGTGCCAGCATTTTCGACAGGGGTGGCAATCAGCCCCAGCATTTT.

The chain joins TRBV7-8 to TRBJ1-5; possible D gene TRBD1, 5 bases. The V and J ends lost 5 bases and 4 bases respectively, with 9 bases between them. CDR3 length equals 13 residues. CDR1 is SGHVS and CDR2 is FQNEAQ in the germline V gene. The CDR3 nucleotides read TGTGCCAGCAGCGTAGACAGAAATCAGCCCCAGCATTTT. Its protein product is CASSVDRNQPQHF. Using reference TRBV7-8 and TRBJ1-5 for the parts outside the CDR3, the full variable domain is GAGVSQSPRYKVAKRGQDVALRCDPISGHVSLFWYQQALGQGPEFLTYFQNEAQLDKSGLPSDRFFAERPEGSVSTLKIQRTQQEDSAVYLCASSVDRNQPQHFGDGTRLSIL.

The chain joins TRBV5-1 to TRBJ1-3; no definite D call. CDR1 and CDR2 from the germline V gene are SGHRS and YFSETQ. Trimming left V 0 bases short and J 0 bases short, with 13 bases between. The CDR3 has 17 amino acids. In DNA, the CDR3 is TGCGCCAGCAGCTTGGCCTTTGCAGCCTCCTCTGGAAACACCATATATTTT. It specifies CASSLAFAASSGNTIYF. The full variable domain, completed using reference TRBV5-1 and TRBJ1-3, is KAGVTQTPRYLIKTRGQQVTLSCSPISGHRSVSWYQQTPGQGLQFLFEYFSETQRNKGNFPGRFSGRQFSNSRSEMNVSTLELGDSALYLCASSLAFAASSGNTIYFGEGSWLTVV.

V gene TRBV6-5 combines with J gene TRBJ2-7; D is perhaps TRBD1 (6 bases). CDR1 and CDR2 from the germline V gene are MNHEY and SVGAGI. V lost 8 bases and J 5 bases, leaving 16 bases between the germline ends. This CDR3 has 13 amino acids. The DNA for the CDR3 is TGTGCCAGCGCGAACAGGGTGCAGAACGAGCAGTACTTC. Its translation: CASANRVQNEQYF.

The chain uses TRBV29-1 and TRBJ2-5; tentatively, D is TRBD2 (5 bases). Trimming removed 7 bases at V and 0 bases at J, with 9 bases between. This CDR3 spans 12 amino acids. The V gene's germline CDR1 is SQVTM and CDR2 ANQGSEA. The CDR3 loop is CSAQTNQETQYF. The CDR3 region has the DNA TGCAGCGCCCAGACTAACCAAGAGACCCAGTACTTC.

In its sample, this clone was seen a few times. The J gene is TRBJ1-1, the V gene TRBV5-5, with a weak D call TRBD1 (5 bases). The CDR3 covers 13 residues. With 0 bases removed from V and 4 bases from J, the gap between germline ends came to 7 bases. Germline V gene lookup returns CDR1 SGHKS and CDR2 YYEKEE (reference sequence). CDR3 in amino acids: CASSLAGLTEAFF. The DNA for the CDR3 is TGTGCCAGCAGCTTGGCAGGGCTCACTGAAGCTTTCTTT. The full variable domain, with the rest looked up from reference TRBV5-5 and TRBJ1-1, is DAGVTQSPTHLIKTRGQQVTLRCSPISGHKSVSWYQQVLGQGPQFIFQYYEKEERGRGNFPDRFSARQFPNYSSELNVNALLLGDSALYLCASSLAGLTEAFFGQGTRLTVV.

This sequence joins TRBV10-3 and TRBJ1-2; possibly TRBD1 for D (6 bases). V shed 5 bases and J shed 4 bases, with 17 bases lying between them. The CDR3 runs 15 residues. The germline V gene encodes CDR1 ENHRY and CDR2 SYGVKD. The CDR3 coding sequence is TGTGCCATCAGTCAGCGTCGGGGGGCTTCCTATGGCTACACCTTC. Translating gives CAISQRRGASYGYTF.

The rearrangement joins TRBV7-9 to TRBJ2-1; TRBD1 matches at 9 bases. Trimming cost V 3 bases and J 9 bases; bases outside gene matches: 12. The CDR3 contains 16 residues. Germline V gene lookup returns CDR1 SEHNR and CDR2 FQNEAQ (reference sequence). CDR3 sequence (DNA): TGTGCCAGCAGCTTCTTGAGGACAGGGGTGGGTGGTGAGCAGTTCTTC. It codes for CASSFLRTGVGGEQFF.

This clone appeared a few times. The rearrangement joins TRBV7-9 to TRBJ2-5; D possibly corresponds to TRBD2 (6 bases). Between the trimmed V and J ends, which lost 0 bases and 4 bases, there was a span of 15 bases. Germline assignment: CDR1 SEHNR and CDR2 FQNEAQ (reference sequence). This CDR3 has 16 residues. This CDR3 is CASSLAGGLSRETQYF. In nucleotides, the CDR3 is TGTGCCAGCAGCTTAGCGGGAGGACTGTCTCGAGAGACCCAGTACTTC.

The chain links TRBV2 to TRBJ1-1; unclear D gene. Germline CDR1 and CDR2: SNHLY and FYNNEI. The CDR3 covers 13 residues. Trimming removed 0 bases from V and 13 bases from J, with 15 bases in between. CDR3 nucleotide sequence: TGTGCCAGCAGTGAAGCGGTAAGCTTGAAAGGTTTCTTT. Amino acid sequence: CASSEAVSLKGFF. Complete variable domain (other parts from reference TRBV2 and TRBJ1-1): EPEVTQTPSHQVTQMGQEVILRCVPISNHLYFYWYRQILGQKVEFLVSFYNNEISEKSEIFDDQFSVERPDGSNFTLKIRSTKLEDSAMYFCASSEAVSLKGFFGQGTRLTVV.

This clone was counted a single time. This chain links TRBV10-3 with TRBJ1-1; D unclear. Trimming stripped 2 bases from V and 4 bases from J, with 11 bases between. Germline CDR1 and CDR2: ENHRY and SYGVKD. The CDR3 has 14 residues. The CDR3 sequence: CAISEIVGSTEAFF. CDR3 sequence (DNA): TGTGCCATCAGTGAGATTGTAGGGAGCACTGAAGCTTTCTTT.

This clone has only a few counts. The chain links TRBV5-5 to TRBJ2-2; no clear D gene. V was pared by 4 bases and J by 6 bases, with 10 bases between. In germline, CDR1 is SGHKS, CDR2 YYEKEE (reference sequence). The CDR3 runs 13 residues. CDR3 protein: CASSQIVSGELFF. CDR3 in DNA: TGTGCCAGCAGCCAGATCGTGTCCGGGGAGCTGTTTTTT.

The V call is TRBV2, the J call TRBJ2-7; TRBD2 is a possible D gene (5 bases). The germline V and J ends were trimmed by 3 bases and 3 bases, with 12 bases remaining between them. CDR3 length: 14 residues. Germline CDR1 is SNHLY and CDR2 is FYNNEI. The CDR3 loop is CASSDTRVVYEQYF. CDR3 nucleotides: TGTGCCAGCAGTGATACTAGGGTGGTCTACGAGCAGTACTTC.

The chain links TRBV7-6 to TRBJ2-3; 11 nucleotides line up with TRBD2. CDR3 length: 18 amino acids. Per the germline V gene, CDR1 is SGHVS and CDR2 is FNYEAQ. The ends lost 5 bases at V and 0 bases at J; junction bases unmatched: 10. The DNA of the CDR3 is TGTGCCAGCAGCCGGACTAGCGGGTCAACCTCTAGCACAGATACGCAGTATTTT. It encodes CASSRTSGSTSSTDTQYF.

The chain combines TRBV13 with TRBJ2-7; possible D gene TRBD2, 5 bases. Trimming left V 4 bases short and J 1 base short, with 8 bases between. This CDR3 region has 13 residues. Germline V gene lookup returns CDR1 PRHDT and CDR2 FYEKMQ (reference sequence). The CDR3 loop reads CASSSQRSYEQYF. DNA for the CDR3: TGTGCCAGCAGCTCACAGCGGTCCTACGAGCAGTACTTC.

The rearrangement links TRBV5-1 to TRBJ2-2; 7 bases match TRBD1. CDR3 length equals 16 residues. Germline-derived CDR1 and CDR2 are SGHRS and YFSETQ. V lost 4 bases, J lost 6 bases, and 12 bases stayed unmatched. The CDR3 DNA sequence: TGCGCCAGCAGCGAGCGACAGGGTTCGGGCGCCGGGGAGCTGTTTTTT. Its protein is CASSERQGSGAGELFF.

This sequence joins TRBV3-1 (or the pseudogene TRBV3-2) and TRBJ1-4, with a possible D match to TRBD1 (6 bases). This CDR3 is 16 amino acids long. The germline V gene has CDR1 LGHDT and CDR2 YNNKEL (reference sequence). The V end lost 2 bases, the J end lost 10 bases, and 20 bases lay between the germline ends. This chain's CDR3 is CASSQLRQVSRGKLFF. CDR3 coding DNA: TGTGCCAGCAGCCAATTAAGACAGGTTTCGCGTGGAAAACTGTTTTTT.

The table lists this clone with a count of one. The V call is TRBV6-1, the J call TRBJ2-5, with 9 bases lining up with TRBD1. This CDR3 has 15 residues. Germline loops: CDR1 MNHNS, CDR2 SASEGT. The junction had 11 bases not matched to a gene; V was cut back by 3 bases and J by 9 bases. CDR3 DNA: TGTGCCAGCAGTGAGGGGACAGGGTTCGGGACGGCCCAGTACTTC. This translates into CASSEGTGFGTAQYF.

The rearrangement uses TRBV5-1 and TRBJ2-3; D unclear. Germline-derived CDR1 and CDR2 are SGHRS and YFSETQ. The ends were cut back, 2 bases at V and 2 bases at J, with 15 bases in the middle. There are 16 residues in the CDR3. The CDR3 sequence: CASSFQARSATDTQYF. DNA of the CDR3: TGCGCCAGCAGCTTCCAGGCCCGTTCCGCCACAGATACGCAGTATTTT.